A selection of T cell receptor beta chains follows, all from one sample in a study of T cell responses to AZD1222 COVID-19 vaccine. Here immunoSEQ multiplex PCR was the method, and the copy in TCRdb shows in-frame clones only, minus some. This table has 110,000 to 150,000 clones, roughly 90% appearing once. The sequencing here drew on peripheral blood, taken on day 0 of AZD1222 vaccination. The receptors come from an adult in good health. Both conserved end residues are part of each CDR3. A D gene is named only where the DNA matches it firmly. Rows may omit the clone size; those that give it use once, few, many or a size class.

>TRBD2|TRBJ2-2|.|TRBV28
CASSSFYTSGIMTGELFF
TGTGCCAGCAGTTCCTTCTACACTAGCGGGATAATGACCGGGGAGCTGTTTTTT
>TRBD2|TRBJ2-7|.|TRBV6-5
CASSPILAGDEQYF
TGTGCCAGCAGCCCGATACTAGCGGGAGACGAGCAGTACTTC
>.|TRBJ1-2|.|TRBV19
CASRKGVLGGYTF
TGTGCCAGTAGAAAAGGAGTTCTCGGTGGCTACACCTTC
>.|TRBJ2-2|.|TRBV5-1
CASSPPAGYTGELFF
TGCGCCAGCAGCCCCCCGGCCGGGTATACCGGGGAGCTGTTTTTT
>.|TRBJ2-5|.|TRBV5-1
CASSLEGGFRETQYF
TGCGCCAGCAGCTTGGAAGGAGGGTTTAGAGAGACCCAGTACTTC
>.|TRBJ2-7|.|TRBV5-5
CASSRPGINEQYF
TGTGCCAGCAGCCGTCCGGGGATCAACGAGCAGTACTTC
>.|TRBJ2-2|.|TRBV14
CASSQYGYTGELFF
TGTGCCAGCAGCCAGTACGGATACACCGGGGAGCTGTTTTTT
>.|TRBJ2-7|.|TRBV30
CAWAGYYEQYF
TGTGCCTGGGCCGGATACTACGAGCAGTACTTC
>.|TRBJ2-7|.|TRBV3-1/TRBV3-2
CASSQVEFKQYF
TGTGCCAGCAGCCAAGTGGAATTCAAGCAGTACTTC
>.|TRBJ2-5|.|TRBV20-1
CSARGQETQYF
TGCAGTGCTAGGGGGCAAGAGACCCAGTACTTC
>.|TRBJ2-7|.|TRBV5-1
CASRLSYEQYF
TGCGCCAGCAGACTCTCCTACGAGCAGTACTTC
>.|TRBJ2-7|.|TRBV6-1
CASSDDGTFYEQYF
TGTGCCAGCAGTGATGACGGGACCTTCTACGAGCAGTACTTC
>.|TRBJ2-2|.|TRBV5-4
CASSPPGGTGELFF
TGTGCCAGCAGCCCCCCTGGTGGCACCGGGGAGCTGTTTTTT
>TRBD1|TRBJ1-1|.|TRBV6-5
CASSMGGQGGTEAFF
TGTGCCAGCAGTATGGGGGGACAGGGGGGTACTGAAGCTTTCTTT
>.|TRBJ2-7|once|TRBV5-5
CASSLALRQGGYEQYF
TGTGCCAGCAGCTTGGCCTTGAGACAGGGAGGGTACGAGCAGTACTTC
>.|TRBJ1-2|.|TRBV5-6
CASSFNLVPYGYTF
TGTGCCAGCAGCTTTAATTTAGTCCCCTATGGCTACACCTTC
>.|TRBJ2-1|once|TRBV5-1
CASSLVGTTYNEQFF
TGCGCCAGCAGCTTGGTCGGGACCACCTACAATGAGCAGTTCTTC
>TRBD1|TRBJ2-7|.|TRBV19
CASKGAGYEQYF
TGTGCCAGTAAGGGGGCAGGCTACGAGCAGTACTTC
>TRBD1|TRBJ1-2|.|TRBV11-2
CASSGIRGQGRRGYTF
TGTGCCAGCAGCGGGATAAGGGGACAGGGTCGCCGGGGCTACACCTTC
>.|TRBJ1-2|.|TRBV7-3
CASSLIVGDASLFFPYGYTF
TGTGCCAGCAGCTTAATAGTTGGGGACGCATCTCTCTTTTTTCCCTATGGCTACACCTTC
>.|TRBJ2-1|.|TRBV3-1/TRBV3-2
CASSPRPPASSYNEQFF
TGTGCCAGCAGCCCCCGGCCGCCGGCTAGCTCCTACAATGAGCAGTTCTTC
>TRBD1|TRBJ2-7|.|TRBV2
CASTVGTAAYEQYF
TGTGCCAGCACCGTCGGGACAGCGGCCTACGAGCAGTACTTC
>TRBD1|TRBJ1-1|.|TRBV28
CASSLFPGGNTEAFF
TGTGCCAGCAGTTTATTCCCAGGGGGGAACACTGAAGCTTTCTTT
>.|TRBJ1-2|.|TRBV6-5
CASSLGGSGYTF
TGTGCCAGCTCCTTAGGGGGTTCTGGCTACACCTTC
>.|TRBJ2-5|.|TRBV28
CASSPSAESEETQYF
TGTGCCAGCAGTCCCTCGGCAGAAAGCGAAGAGACCCAGTACTTC
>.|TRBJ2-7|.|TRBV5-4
CASSLGDPTFYEQYF
TGTGCCAGCAGCTTGGGGGACCCTACCTTCTACGAGCAGTACTTC
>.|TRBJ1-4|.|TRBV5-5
CASSPIVQANEKLFF
TGTGCCAGCAGCCCTATAGTCCAGGCTAATGAAAAACTGTTTTTT
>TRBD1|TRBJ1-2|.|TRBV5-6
CASSLIRQGAQGEGYTF
TGTGCCAGCAGCTTAATCAGGCAGGGGGCGCAAGGAGAAGGCTACACCTTC
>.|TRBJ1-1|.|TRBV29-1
CSASLSTEAFF
TGCAGCGCCTCACTTAGCACTGAAGCTTTCTTT
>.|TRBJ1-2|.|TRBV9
CASSAYNYGYTF
TGTGCCAGCAGCGCCTATAACTATGGCTACACCTTC
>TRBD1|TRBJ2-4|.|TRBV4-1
CASSPGGRGHIQYF
TGCGCCAGCAGCCCAGGAGGCAGGGGGCACATTCAGTACTTC
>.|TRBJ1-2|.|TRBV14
CASSHTTAFSEGYTF
TGTGCCAGCAGCCACACTACAGCATTCTCAGAAGGCTACACCTTC
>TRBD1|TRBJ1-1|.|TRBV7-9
CASSMGQGNTEAFF
TGTGCCAGCAGCATGGGACAGGGAAACACTGAAGCTTTCTTT
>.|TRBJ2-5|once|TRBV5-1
CASSLSGLETQYF
TGCGCCAGCAGCTTGTCAGGGCTGGAGACCCAGTACTTC
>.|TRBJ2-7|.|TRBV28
CASSFHPQGMEQYF
TGTGCCAGCAGTTTCCACCCACAGGGTATGGAGCAGTACTTC
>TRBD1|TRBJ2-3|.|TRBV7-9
CASSPDRGHKDTQYF
TGTGCCAGCAGCCCGGACAGGGGGCACAAAGATACGCAGTATTTT
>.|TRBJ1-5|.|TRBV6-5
CASTPGRSNQPQHF
TGTGCCAGCACCCCAGGGAGGTCTAATCAGCCCCAGCATTTT
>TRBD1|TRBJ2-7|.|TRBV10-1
CASSPDRGRAYEQYF
TGCGCCAGCAGTCCCGACAGGGGTAGGGCCTACGAGCAGTACTTC
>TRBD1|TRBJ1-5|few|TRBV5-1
CASSDTGGLDQPQHF
TGCGCCAGCAGCGATACAGGGGGGCTCGATCAGCCCCAGCATTTT
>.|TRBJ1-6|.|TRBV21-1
CATPGCKSPLHF
TGTGCCACTCCAGGGTGCAAATCACCCCTCCACTTT
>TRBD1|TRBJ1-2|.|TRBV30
CAHWTGQYGYTF
TGTGCCCACTGGACGGGACAGTATGGCTACACCTTC
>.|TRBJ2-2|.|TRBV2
CASSELKTGELFF
TGTGCCAGCAGTGAACTCAAAACCGGGGAGCTGTTTTTT